A single TCR beta chain is shown here with its context. The antigen is not known. Via MiXCR, TCRdb re-called the RT-PCR reads, giving one row per CDR3 protein. The table has 860,000 or so distinct CDR3 sequences, approximately 21% seen once; the top ten hold about 9.4%. These data belong to a study of response to subunit inactivated influenza vaccine. Points from the study as a whole: It was suggested by the authors that few new T cells are recruited by each seasonal influenza vaccination.

V was cut by 6 bases and J by 9 bases, with 15 bases left in between. The germline CDR1 and CDR2 sequences are MNHEY and SVGEGT. This CDR3 spans 13 amino acids. The receptor was isolated from a man aged 45-65 years who received an inactivated influenza vaccine. This chain links TRBV6-2 or TRBV6-3 with TRBJ2-1; possible D gene TRBD2, 5 bases. The material sequenced was PBMCs from blood, taken roughly 5 days after vaccination. Here the CDR3 reads CASSMSLGIEQFF. DNA of the CDR3: TGTGCCAGCAGCATGTCACTAGGGATTGAGCAGTTCTTC.